This T cell receptor (beta chain) was recorded in a study of vaccination and CD4 T cells after COVID-19. General study findings and limits: Although the median of SARS-CoV-2-reactive clonotypes rose from about 20 to 38, the change was not significant.

The study sequenced cultured CD4+ T cell DNA using the Oncomine TCR Beta short-read assay. Genomic DNA was drawn out of CD4+ T cells grown in culture. One entry per CDR3 protein results from TCRdb running MiXCR on the PCR reads. The repertoire holds about 18,000 distinct CDR3 sequences, with around two fifths as singletons. The treatment: roughly 10-day PBMC culture with coronavirus spike peptide pools or control peptides (ViraFEST assay). Per-well cultures of around 2 million PBMCs received around 9.9 IU/ml IL-2 and about 9.1 ug/ml peptide pools. CDR3 length: 14 amino acids. V lost 0 bases and J lost 4, with 10 bases in between. Germline V gives CDR1 MNHEY, CDR2 SVGAGI. This clonotype has more than one count but fewer than ten. Its antigen remains unknown.

This sample comprised CD4+ T cells from blood, cultured in vitro, obtained after SARS-CoV-2 vaccination. This rearrangement joins TRBV6-5 to TRBJ2-7; D ambiguous. The sequence derives from a human donor who had recovered from COVID-19. As DNA, the CDR3 is TGTGCCAGCAGTTACTCGAGACTTCGGTACGAGCAGTACTTC. The encoded protein is CASSYSRLRYEQYF.